This T cell receptor (beta chain) was sequenced during a study of blood T cell repertoires in COVID-19. CDR1 LNHDA and CDR2 SQIVND come from the germline V gene (reference sequence). After removal of 4 bases from V and 8 bases from J, the junction contained 10 bases not matched to a gene. The CDR3 loop spans 14 amino acids. Only in-frame clones appear in the TCRdb table, and some are missing; sequencing was by immunoSEQ multiplex PCR. The sample contains roughly 200,000 clones, around 80% of which appear only once. Sample: peripheral blood. This receptor was identified in a human donor in a cohort sampled during active COVID-19. The V gene is TRBV19, the J gene TRBJ1-2; 7 positions agree with TRBD1. DNA for the CDR3: TGTGCCAGTAGTACCGACAGGGAACTTGGGGGCTACACCTTC. Its protein is CASSTDRELGGYTF.